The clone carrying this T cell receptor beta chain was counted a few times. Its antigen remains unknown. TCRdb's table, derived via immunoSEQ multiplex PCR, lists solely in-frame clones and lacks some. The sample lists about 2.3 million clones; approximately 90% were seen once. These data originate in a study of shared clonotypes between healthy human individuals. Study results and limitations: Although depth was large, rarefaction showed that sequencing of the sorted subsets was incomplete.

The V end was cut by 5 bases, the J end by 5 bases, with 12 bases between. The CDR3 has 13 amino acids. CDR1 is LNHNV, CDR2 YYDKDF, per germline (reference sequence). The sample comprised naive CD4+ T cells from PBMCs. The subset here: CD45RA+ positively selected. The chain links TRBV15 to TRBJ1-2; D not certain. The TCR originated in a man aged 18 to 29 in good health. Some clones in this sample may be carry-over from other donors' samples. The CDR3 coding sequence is TGTGCCACCAGCGGACGGTGGCAGTATGGCTACACCTTC. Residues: CATSGRWQYGYTF.